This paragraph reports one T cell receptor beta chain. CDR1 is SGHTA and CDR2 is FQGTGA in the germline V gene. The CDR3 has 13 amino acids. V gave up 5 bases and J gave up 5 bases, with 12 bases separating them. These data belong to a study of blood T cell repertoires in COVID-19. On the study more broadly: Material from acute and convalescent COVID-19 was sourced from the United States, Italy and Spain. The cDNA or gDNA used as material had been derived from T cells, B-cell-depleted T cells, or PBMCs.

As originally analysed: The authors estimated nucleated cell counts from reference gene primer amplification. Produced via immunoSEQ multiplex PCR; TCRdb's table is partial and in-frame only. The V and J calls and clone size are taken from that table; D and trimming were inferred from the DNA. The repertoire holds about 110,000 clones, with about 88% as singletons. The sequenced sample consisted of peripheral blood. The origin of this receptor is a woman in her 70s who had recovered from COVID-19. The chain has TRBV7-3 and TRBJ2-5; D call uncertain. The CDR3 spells CASSPGPMETQYF. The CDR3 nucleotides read TGTGCCAGCAGCCCAGGCCCAATGGAGACCCAGTACTTC.